This T cell receptor beta chain was sequenced for a study of T-cell memory formation after mild COVID-19. Study-wide results and caveats: CD4/CD8 balance held among clones contracting day 15 to 85, and later expanders leaned CD4+. A subset of responding clones appeared in pre-infection memory, suggesting cross-reactive memory joined. Mostly located in CM and EM were contracting CD4+ clones, with contracting CD8+ clones located in EMRA.

CDR3 length: 12 residues. Germline V lookup: CDR1 SGHNT, CDR2 YYREEE (reference sequence). Trimming removed 3 bases from V and 6 bases from J, with 6 bases in between. Employing constant-segment primers, 5'RACE generated TCR alpha and TCR beta cDNA libraries bearing sample barcodes and UMIs. Each CDR3 protein gets one entry after TCRdb re-called the 5' RACE reads with MiXCR. The sample lists about 470,000 distinct CDR3 sequences, 20% to 25% occurring once. A note on this clonotype: As yet, its antigen is unknown.

The source of this sequence is an adult woman who had mild COVID-19 (a few samples of this study predate the infection). Cell type and time point are not known. The sequencing input was PBMCs or a T cell subset sorted from them (not recorded which). The chain joins TRBV5-4 to TRBJ2-2; no firm D call. In DNA, the CDR3 is TGTGCCAGCAGCTATGACCCCGGGGAGCTGTTTTTT. The encoded protein is CASSYDPGELFF.